One TCR beta chain is described in this entry. Antigen: not known. This entry belongs to a study of T cells after yellow fever vaccination. On the study more broadly: SMART-Seq v4 Ultra Low Input served to prepare low-cell-number fractions. Study-level results: Subsequent to the booster, the majority of primary-vaccination clones reappeared (around 95% CD4, 88% CD8). There was a possibility that FACS-sorted repertoires contained abundant clonotypes contaminating from the bulk population.

One entry per CDR3 protein results from TCRdb running MiXCR on the 5' RACE reads. The sample includes approximately 160,000 distinct CDR3 sequences, over 7% of them seen just once. Germline CDR1 and CDR2: SGHNT and YYREEE (reference sequence). Trimming shortened V by 6 bases and J by 0 bases, and 13 bases separated the two germline ends. The length of the CDR3 is 14 residues. This receptor was taken from a man between 18 and 29 years old who received the YFV17D yellow fever vaccine. The source was CD8+ T cells sorted from PBMCs, collected 45 days after the yellow fever booster vaccination. The chain couples TRBV5-4 to TRBJ2-7; possible D gene TRBD1, 6 bases. The CDR3 sequence is CASTQGIGSYEQYF. In DNA, the CDR3 is TGTGCCAGCACCCAGGGGATAGGCTCCTACGAGCAGTACTTC. Full variable domain (outside the CDR3, taken from reference TRBV5-4 and TRBJ2-7): ETGVTQSPTHLIKTRGQQVTLRCSSQSGHNTVSWYQQALGQGPQFIFQYYREEENGRGNFPPRFSGLQFPNYSSELNVNALELDDSALYLCASTQGIGSYEQYFGPGTRLTVT.